This T cell receptor (beta chain) stems from a study of T cell responses to AZD1222 COVID-19 vaccine. This clone appeared a few times. This CDR3 comprises 16 residues. Trimming shortened V by 5 bases and J by 0 bases, and 17 bases separated the two germline ends. Germline CDR1 SGHAT, CDR2 FQNNGV. TCRdb's table, derived via immunoSEQ multiplex PCR, lists solely in-frame clones and lacks some. The table lists about 73,000 clones, around 88% of them singletons. The specimen comprised peripheral blood, sampled on day 0 of AZD1222 vaccination. The chain is built from TRBV11-2 and TRBJ2-7; maybe TRBD2 (6 bases). The TCR was taken from an adult in good health. CDR3 region: CASSHFGAGSSYEQYF. The CDR3 DNA reads as TGTGCCAGCAGCCATTTTGGGGCGGGGAGCTCCTACGAGCAGTACTTC.